This T cell receptor (beta chain) was sequenced in a study of shared clonotypes between healthy human individuals. Findings and caveats of the study: Researchers sampled only blood; tissue repertoires likely differ.

TCRdb's table, derived via immunoSEQ multiplex PCR, lists solely in-frame clones and lacks some. In the table there are over a million clones, 75% to 85% of which are singletons. Notes on this clone: The antigen remains unidentified.

CDR1 and CDR2 from the germline V gene are LNHNV and YYDKDF (reference sequence). Trimming at V came to 0 bases and at J to 2 bases, leaving 4 bases not matched to a gene. The CDR3 has 16 residues. This sequence joins TRBV15 and TRBJ1-2; TRBD1 matches at 9 bases. The sequence was obtained from a man between 18 and 29 years old in good health. Some clones in this sample may be carry-over from other donors' samples. The sample comprised memory CD4+ T cells from PBMCs. The subset is: CD45RA-negative fraction. CDR3 sequence (DNA): TGTGCCACCAGCAGAGATAGCACAGGGGGCAACTATGGCTACACCTTC. Translation gives CATSRDSTGGNYGYTF.